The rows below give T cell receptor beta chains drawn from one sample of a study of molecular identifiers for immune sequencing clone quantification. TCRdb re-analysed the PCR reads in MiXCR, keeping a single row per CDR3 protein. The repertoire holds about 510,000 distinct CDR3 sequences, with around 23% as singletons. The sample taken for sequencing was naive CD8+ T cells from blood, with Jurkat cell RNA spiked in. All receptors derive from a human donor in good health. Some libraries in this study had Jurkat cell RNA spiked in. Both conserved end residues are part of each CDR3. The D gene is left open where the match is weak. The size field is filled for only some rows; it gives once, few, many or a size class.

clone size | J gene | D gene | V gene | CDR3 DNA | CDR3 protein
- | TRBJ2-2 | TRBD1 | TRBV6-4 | TGTGCCAGCAGTCACGTACCCCGACAGGGTATGATCGGGGAGCTGGTTTTT | CASSHVPRQGMIGELVF
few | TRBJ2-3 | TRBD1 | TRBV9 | TGTGCCAGCAGCTCCTCGACAGGGCCTAGCACAGATACGCAGTATTTT | CASSSSTGPSTDTQYF
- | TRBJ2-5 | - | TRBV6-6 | TGTGCCAGCAGTTCGATTACGGGGGAGGACCAAGAGACCCAGTACTTC | CASSSITGEDQETQYF
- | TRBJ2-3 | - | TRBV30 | TGTGCCCAGGGCAGAGAAAGAGATACGCAGTATTTT | CAQGRERDTQYF
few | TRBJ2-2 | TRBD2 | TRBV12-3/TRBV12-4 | TGTGCCAGCGAGGTGGGGGGGACCGGGGAGCTGTTTTTT | CASEVGGTGELFF
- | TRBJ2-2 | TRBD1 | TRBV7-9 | TGTGCCAGCATTTCCCCGGACAGGGACACCGGGGAGCTGTTTTTT | CASISPDRDTGELFF
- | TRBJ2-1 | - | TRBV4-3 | TGCGCCAGCAGCCAAGATACAGACCCCACCCACAATGAGCAGTTCTTC | CASSQDTDPTHNEQFF
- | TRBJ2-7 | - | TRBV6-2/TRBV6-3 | TGTGCCACCGGGACGGTCTACGAGCAGTACTTC | CATGTVYEQYF
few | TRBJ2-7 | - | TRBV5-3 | TGTGCCAGCAGCTTGGCCAGGGAACCAACCTACGAGCAGTACTTC | CASSLAREPTYEQYF
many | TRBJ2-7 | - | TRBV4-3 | TGCGCCAGCAGCCCGTTCAACGGGGGCTACGAGCAGTACTTC | CASSPFNGGYEQYF
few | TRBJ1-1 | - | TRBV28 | TGTGCCACCGCCTTGGACAACACTGAAGCTTTCTTT | CATALDNTEAFF
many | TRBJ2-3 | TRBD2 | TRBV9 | TGTGCCAGCAGCGTAGGATTAGCGGGCCCTAGCACAGATACGCAGTATTTT | CASSVGLAGPSTDTQYF
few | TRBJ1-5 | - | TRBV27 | TGTGCCAGCAGTTTGCCTCAACAGGGAAGGAGGGCGCCCCAGCATTTT | CASSLPQQGRRAPQHF